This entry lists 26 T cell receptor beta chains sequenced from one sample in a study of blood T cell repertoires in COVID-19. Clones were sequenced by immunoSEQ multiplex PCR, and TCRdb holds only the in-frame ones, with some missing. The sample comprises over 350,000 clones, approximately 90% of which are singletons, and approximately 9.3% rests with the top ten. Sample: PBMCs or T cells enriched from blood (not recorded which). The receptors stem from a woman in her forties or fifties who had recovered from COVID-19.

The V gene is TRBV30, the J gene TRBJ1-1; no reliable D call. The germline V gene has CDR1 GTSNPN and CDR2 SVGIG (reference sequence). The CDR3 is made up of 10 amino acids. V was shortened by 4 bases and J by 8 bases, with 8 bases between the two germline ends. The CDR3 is CAWIEGEAFF. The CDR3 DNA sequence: TGTGCCTGGATAGAGGGCGAAGCTTTCTTT.

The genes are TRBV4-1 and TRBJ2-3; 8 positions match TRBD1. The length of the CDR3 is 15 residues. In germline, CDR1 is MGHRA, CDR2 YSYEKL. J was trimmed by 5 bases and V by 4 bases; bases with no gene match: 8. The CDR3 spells CASSLQGASGDTQYF. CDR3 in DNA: TGCGCCAGCAGCCTTCAGGGGGCATCAGGAGATACGCAGTATTTT.

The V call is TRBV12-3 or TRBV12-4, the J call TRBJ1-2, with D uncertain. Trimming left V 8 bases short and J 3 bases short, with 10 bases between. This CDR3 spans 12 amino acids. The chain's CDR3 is CASGAVDYGYTF. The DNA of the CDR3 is TGTGCCAGCGGAGCCGTGGACTATGGCTACACCTTC.

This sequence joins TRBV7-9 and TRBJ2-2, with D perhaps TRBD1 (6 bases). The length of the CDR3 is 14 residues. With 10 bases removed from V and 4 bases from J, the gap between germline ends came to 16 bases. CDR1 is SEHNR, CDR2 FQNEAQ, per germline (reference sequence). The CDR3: CANLQPRGTGELFF. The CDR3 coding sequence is TGTGCCAACCTACAACCCAGGGGCACCGGGGAGCTGTTTTTT.

The CDR3 DNA follows: TGCGCCAGCAGCCAAGATCGGTCCAGGGGGCTATCCCCCGGCATGAACACTGAAGCTTTCTTT. The encoded protein is CASSQDRSRGLSPGMNTEAFF. The chain has TRBV4-1 and TRBJ1-1; 8 bases match TRBD1. With 0 bases clipped from V and 0 bases from J, the junction kept 18 bases outside the gene matches. Germline CDR1 reads MGHRA; CDR2 reads YSYEKL. The CDR3 has 21 amino acids.

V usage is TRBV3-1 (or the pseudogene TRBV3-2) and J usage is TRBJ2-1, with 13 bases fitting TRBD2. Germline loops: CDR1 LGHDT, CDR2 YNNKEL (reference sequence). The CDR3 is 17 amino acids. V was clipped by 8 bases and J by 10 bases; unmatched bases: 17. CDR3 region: CASSSTATSGGAIEQFF. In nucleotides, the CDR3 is TGTGCCAGCTCTTCAACCGCCACTAGCGGGGGGGCAATCGAGCAGTTCTTC.

The CDR3 loop reads CASSVTGDPNQPQHF. The CDR3 DNA is TGTGCCAGCAGCGTAACCGGGGATCCCAATCAGCCCCAGCATTTT. The V gene is TRBV9, the J gene TRBJ1-5, with D uncertain. V shed 1 base and J shed 3 bases, with 11 bases lying between them. The CDR3 consists of 15 residues. CDR1 is SGDLS and CDR2 is YYNGEE in the germline V gene.

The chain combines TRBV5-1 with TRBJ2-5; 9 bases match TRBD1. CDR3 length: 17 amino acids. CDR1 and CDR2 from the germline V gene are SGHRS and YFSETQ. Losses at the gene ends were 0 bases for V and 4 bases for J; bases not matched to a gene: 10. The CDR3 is CASSLVPGTGIGETQYF. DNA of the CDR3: TGCGCCAGCAGCTTGGTCCCCGGGACAGGGATTGGAGAGACCCAGTACTTC.

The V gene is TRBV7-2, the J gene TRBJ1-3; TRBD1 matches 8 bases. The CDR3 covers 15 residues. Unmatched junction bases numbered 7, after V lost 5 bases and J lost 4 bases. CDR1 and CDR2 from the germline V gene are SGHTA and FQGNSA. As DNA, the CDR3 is TGTGCCAGCAGCAAAACAGGGGGTGAAGGAAACACCATATATTTT. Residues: CASSKTGGEGNTIYF.

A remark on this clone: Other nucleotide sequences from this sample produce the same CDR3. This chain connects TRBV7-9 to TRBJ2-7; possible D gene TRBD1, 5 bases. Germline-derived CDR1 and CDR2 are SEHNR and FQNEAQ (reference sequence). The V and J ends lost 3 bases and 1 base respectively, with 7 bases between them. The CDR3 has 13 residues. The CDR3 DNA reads TGTGCCAGCAGCTTGCCAGGGTCCTACGAGCAGTACTTC. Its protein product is CASSLPGSYEQYF.

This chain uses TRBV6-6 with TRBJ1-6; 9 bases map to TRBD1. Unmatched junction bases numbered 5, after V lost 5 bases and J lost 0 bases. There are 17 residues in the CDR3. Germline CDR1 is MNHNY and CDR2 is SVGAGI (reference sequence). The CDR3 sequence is CASSQGQGSSYNSPLHF. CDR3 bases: TGTGCCAGCAGTCAGGGACAGGGAAGCTCCTATAATTCACCCCTCCACTTT.

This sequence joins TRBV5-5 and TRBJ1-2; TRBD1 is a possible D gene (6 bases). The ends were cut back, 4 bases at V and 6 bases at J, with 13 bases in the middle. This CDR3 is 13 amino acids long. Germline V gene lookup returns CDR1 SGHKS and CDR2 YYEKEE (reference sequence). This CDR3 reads CASSPTDRHGYTF. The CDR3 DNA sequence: TGTGCCAGCAGCCCGACCGACAGGCATGGCTACACCTTC.

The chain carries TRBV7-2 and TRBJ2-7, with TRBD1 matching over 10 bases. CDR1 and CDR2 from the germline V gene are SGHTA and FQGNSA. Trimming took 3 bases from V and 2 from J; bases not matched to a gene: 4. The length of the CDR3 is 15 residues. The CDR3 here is CASSLSGTGAYEQYF. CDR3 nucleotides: TGTGCCAGCAGCTTGTCCGGGACAGGGGCCTACGAGCAGTACTTC.

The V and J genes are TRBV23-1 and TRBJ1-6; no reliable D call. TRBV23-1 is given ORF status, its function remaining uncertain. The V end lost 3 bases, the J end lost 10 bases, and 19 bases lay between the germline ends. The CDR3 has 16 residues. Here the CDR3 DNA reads TGCGCCAGCAGTCAGCAGTGTCTTTATTCTCGCTCACCCCTCCACTTT. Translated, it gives CASSQQCLYSRSPLHF.

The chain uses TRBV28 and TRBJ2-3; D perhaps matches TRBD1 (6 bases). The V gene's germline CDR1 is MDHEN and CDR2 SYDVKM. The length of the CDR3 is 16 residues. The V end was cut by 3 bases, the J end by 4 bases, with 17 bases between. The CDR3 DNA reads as TGTGCCAGCAGTTTTGGGCAGGGGAGTTATGCAGATACGCAGTATTTT. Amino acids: CASSFGQGSYADTQYF.

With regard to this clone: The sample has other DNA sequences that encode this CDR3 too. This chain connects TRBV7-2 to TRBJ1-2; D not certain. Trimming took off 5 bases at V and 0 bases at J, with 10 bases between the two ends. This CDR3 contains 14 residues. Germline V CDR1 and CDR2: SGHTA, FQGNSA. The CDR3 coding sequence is TGTGCCAGCAGCCCCGCGGGAGCTAACTATGGCTACACCTTC. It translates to CASSPAGANYGYTF.

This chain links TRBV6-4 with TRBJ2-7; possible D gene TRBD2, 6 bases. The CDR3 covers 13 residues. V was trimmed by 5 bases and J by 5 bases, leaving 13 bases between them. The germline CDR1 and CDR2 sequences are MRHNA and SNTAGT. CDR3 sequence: CASSHLGGHEQYF. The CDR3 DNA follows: TGTGCCAGCAGTCATCTGGGAGGCCACGAGCAGTACTTC.

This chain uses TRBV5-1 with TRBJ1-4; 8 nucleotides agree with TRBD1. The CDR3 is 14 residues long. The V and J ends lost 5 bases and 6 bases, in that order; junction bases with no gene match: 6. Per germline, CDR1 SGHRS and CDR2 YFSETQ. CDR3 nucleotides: TGCGCCAGCAGTTCAGGGGGCGGGGATGAAAAACTGTTTTTT. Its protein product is CASSSGGGDEKLFF.

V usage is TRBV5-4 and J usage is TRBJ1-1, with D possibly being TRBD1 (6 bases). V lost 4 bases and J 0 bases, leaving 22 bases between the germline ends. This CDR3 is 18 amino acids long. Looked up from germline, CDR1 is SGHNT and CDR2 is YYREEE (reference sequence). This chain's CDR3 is CASSPGSPGQIMNTEAFF. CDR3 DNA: TGTGCCAGCAGCCCCGGATCCCCTGGACAGATTATGAACACTGAAGCTTTCTTT. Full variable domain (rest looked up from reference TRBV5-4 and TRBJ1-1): ETGVTQSPTHLIKTRGQQVTLRCSSQSGHNTVSWYQQALGQGPQFIFQYYREEENGRGNFPPRFSGLQFPNYSSELNVNALELDDSALYLCASSPGSPGQIMNTEAFFGQGTRLTVV.

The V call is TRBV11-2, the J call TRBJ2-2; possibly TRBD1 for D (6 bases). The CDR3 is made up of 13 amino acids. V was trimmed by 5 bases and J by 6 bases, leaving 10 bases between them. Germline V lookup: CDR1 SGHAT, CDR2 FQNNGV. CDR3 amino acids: CASSPRGPGELFF. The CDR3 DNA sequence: TGTGCCAGCAGCCCCAGGGGCCCCGGGGAGCTGTTTTTT.

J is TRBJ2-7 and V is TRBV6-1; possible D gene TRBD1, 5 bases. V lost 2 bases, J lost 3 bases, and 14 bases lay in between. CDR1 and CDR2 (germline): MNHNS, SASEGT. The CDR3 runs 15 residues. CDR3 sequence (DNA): TGTGCCAGCAGTGAATGGCAGGGATTAAACTACGAGCAGTACTTC. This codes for CASSEWQGLNYEQYF.

The CDR3 spells CASSLYKTPSYGYTF. CDR3 bases: TGTGCCAGCAGCTTATATAAAACCCCGAGCTATGGCTACACCTTC. The rearrangement links TRBV11-3 to TRBJ1-2; D is ambiguous. This CDR3 is 15 amino acids long. CDR1 SGHNT and CDR2 YENEEA come from the germline V gene. Deletions cut 2 bases from V and 4 bases from J, with 14 bases between.

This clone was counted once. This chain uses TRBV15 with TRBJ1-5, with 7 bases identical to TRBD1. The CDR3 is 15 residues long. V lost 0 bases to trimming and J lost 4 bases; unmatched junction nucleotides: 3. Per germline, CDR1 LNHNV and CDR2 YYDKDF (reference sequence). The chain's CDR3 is CATSRETGWNQPQHF. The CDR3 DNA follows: TGTGCCACCAGCAGAGAGACAGGGTGGAATCAGCCCCAGCATTTT.

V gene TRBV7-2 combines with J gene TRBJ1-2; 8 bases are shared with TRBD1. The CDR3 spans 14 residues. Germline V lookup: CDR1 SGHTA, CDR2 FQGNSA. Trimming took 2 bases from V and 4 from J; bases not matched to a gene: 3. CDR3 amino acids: CASSLQGAGYGYTF. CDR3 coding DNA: TGTGCCAGCAGCTTACAGGGGGCCGGCTATGGCTACACCTTC. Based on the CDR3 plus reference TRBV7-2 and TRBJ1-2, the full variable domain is GAGVSQSPSNKVTEKGKDVELRCDPISGHTALYWYRQSLGQGLEFLIYFQGNSAPDKSGLPSDRFSAERTGGSVSTLTIQRTQQEDSAVYLCASSLQGAGYGYTFGSGTRLTVV.

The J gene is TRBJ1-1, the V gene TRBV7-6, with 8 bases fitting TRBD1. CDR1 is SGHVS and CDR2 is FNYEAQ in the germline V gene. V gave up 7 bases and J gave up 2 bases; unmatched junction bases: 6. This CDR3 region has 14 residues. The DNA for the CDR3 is TGTGCCAGCACCCGGGACAGGACAAACACTGAAGCTTTCTTT. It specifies CASTRDRTNTEAFF.

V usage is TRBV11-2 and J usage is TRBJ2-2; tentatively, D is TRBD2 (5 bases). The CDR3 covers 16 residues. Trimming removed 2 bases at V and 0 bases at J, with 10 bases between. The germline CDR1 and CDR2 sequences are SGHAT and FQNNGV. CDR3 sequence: CASSLPSGTNTGELFF. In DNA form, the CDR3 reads TGTGCCAGCAGCTTACCTTCGGGGACGAACACCGGGGAGCTGTTTTTT.